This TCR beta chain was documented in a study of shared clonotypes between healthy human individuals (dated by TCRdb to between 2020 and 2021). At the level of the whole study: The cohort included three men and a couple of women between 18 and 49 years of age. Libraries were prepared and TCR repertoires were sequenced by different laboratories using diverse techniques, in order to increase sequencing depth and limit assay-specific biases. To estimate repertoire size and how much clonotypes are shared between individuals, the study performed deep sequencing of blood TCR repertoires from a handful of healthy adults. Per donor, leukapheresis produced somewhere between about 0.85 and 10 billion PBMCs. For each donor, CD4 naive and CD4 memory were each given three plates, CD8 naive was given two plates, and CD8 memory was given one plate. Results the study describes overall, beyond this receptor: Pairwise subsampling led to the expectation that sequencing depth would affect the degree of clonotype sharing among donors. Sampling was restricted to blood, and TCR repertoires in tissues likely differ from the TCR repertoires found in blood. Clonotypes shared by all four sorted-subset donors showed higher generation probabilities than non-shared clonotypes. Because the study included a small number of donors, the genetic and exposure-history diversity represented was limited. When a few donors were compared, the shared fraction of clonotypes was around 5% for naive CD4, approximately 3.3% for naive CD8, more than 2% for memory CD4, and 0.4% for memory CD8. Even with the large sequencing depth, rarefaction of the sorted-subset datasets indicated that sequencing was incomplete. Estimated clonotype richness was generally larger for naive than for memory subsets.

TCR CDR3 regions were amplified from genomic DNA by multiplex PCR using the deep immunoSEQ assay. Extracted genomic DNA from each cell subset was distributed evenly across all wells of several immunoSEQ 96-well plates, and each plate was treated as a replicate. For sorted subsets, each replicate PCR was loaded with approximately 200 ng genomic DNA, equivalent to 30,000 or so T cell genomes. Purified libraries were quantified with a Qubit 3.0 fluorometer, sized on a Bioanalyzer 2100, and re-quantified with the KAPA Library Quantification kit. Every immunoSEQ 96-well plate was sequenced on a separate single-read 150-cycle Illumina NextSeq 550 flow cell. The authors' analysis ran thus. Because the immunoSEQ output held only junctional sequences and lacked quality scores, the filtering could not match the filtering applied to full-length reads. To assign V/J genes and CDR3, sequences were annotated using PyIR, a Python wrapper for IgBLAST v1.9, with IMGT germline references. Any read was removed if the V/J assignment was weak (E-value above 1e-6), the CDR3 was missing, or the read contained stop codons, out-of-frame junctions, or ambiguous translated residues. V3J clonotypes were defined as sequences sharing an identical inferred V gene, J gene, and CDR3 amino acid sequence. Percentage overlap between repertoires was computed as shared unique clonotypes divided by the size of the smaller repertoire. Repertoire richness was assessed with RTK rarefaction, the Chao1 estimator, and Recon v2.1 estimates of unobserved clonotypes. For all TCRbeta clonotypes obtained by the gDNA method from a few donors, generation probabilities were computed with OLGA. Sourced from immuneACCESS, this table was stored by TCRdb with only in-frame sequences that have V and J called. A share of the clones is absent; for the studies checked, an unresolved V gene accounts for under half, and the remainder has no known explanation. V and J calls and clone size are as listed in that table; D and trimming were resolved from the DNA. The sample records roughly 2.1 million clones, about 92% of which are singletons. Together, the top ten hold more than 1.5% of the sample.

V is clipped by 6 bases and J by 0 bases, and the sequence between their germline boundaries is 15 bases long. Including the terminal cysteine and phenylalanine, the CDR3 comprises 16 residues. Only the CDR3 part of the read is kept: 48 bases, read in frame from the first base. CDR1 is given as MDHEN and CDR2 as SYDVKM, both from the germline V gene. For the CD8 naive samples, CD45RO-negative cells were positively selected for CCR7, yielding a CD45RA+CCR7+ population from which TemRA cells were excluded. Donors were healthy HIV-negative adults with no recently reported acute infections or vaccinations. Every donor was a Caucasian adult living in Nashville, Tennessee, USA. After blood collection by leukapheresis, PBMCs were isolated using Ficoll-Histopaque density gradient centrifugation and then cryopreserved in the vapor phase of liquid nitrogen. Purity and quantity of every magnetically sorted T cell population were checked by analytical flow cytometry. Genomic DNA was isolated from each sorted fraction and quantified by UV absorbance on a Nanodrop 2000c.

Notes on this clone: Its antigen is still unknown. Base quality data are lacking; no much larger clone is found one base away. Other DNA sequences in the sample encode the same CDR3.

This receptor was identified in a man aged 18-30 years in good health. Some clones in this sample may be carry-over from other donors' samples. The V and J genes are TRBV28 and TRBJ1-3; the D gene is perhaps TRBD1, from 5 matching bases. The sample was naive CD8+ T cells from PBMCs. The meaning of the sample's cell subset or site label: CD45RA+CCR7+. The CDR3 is CASRPGRSISGNTIYF. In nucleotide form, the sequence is TGTGCCAGCAGACCAGGGCGGAGCATCTCTGGAAACACCATATATTTT.